This T cell receptor beta chain was documented in a study of spatial heterogeneity in lung cancer. Study as a whole: Patients with untreated early-stage non-small cell lung cancer, numbering 55 to 75, were the donors. Findings and caveats of the study: Compared with follow-up, resection was when ubiquitous expanded tumor TCRs appeared in blood more.

Time point: blood at routine non-recurrence follow-up after resection. Sequencing covered unsorted whole RNA taken from tumor, nontumor lung or frozen PBMC. This clonotype was seen more than once but under ten times. Its specificity is not known. Germline CDR1 is MNHEY and CDR2 is SVGEGT. The CDR3 contains 16 residues. The J segment lost 7 bases and the V segment lost 0 bases, leaving 7 bases of the junction unmatched. TCRdb ran MiXCR on the 5' RACE reads and lists one entry per CDR3 protein. The sample has around 110,000 distinct CDR3 sequences; 12% are singletons. This specimen was PBMCs, taken at follow-up. The gene calls are TRBV6-2 or TRBV6-3 and TRBJ1-5, with TRBD1 identical over 9 bases. This clonotype was sampled from a male donor with early-stage non-small cell lung cancer. This chain's CDR3 is CASSYSRTGAKQPQHF. The CDR3 DNA reads TGTGCCAGCAGTTACTCCCGGACAGGGGCTAAGCAGCCCCAGCATTTT.